These T cell receptor beta chains were read from a single sample in a study of blood T cells in healthy people across ages. TCRdb independently ran MiXCR on the 5' RACE reads; one entry per CDR3 protein. This table holds about 800,000 distinct CDR3 sequences, around half found once. Sequenced input: blood. These TCRs come from a man older than 75 in good health. Each CDR3 is given with its conserved first and last residue.

length,J,V,CDR3
18,TRBJ2-6,TRBV27,CASSSSTGQFSGANVLTF
14,TRBJ2-7,TRBV9,CASSVVSGSYEQYF
13,TRBJ2-7,TRBV28,CASSKTGYNEQYF
14,TRBJ2-5,TRBV4-3,CASSQDWFQETQYF
14,.,TRBV24-1,CATTSTSDYYEQYF
15,TRBJ2-3,TRBV20-1,CSARAWDPTADTQYF
19,TRBJ2-7,TRBV7-9,CASSPNDFRLAGPTYEQYF
15,TRBJ2-3,TRBV28,CASMPGRTAADTQYF
14,TRBJ2-3,TRBV28,CASTSGVSTDTQYF
18,TRBJ2-4,TRBV20-1,CSANQGLAGGGTKNIQYF
15,TRBJ2-1,TRBV7-2,CASSLDTSREGEQFF
17,TRBJ2-3,TRBV4-3,CASSQDKGGASTDTQYF
12,TRBJ2-1,TRBV11-2,CASSLWGDEQFF
16,TRBJ1-2,TRBV12-3/TRBV12-4,CASSLLADPIGKGYTF
15,TRBJ2-3,TRBV10-3,CAISELQESTDTQYF
14,TRBJ2-1,TRBV6-6,CASSYLQDRAPKFF
16,TRBJ2-3,TRBV6-2/TRBV6-3,CASNLLVADHTDTQYF
15,TRBJ1-1,TRBV6-1,CASSRGPPPGTEAFF
15,TRBJ1-5,TRBV20-1,CSARTATGPNQPQHF
14,.,TRBV20-1,CSARVTSGYNEQYF
12,TRBJ1-2,TRBV2,CASPGTGDGYTF
15,TRBJ2-3,TRBV7-2,CASSSQLVSTDTQYF
15,TRBJ1-4,TRBV29-1,CSVARIGSTNEKLFF
17,TRBJ2-1,TRBV20-1,CSARPAGGTIHGREQFF
15,TRBJ2-3,TRBV7-2,CASSARLAGVDTQYF
14,TRBJ1-2,TRBV9,CASSVGTGTYGYTF
11,TRBJ2-5,TRBV29-1,CSAGRHNEQYF
11,TRBJ2-1,TRBV12-3/TRBV12-4,CASRASNEQFF
13,TRBJ2-7,TRBV7-9,CASSHGTAYEQYF
15,TRBJ2-3,TRBV6-2/TRBV6-3,CASAFRGRVTDTQYF
14,.,TRBV7-2,CASSSSGRWHEQYF
14,TRBJ2-7,TRBV20-1,CSARKPWDLYEQYF
14,TRBJ2-7,TRBV7-2,CASSLGTSTYEQYF
14,TRBJ1-3,TRBV4-1,CASSRGSSGNTIYF
13,TRBJ2-7,TRBV4-3,CASSQDHNGEQYF
17,TRBJ2-1,TRBV4-2,CASSQDIRLAGSRGQFF
11,TRBJ2-7,TRBV20-1,CSASDAGEQYF
15,TRBJ1-2,TRBV10-3,CAISDSEGGHYGYTF
15,TRBJ2-3,TRBV12-3/TRBV12-4,CTSSRRGPNTDTQYF
12,TRBJ1-4,TRBV19,CASRGGNEKLFF